This entry features one TCR beta chain sequence. No antigen is known for it. The primer mix had 52 TRBV and 13 TRBJ primers. Clones were sequenced by immunoSEQ multiplex PCR, and TCRdb holds only the in-frame ones, with some missing. Among almost 30,000 clones listed, 92% were seen once. Every patient with CD3G deficiency had evidence of autoimmunity. Patients aged 2 to 39 years had fewer naive T cells. CD4+ T cells were divided by sorting: CD25-high CD127-low Tregs, CD25-low CD127-high conventional cells. The CDR3 covers 13 residues. V was pared by 6 bases and J by 1 base, with 10 bases between. The germline V gene encodes CDR1 MNHNS and CDR2 SASEGT. These data are taken from a study of regulatory T cells. Findings of the study overall: In CD3G-deficient patients, conventional CD4+ T cells were enriched for hydrophobic CDR3 residues at positions 6 and 7. Skewed V and J usage and few unique V-J pairs marked patient repertoires, most in Tregs.

Material for sequencing was conventional CD4+ T cells sorted from blood. The receptor comes from a person between 18 and 35 years old with CD3G deficiency. This chain uses TRBV6-1 with TRBJ2-7; D possibly corresponds to TRBD1 (6 bases). CDR3 in DNA: TGTGCCAGCAGATTACAGGGATCCTACGAGCAGTACTTC. It specifies CASRLQGSYEQYF.